Listed below are T cell receptor beta chains from one sample, sequenced in a study of shared clonotypes between healthy human individuals. The method was immunoSEQ multiplex PCR; TCRdb's version includes in-frame clones alone and lacks a portion of them. Of 2 million to 2.5 million clones listed, 85% to 95% are singletons. Material for sequencing was naive CD4+ T cells from PBMCs. The receptor source for this set is a man younger than 35 in good health. Some clones in this sample may be carry-over from other donors' samples. Both conserved end residues are part of each CDR3. A D gene is named only where the DNA matches it firmly. Size is stated for part of the rows, as once, few or many counts, or as a class when the clone is expanded.

TRBJ2-3	16	TRBV30	NA	TRBD2	TGTGCCTGGAGTGTACAATCGGGAGGGGCGATAGATACGCAGTATTTT	CAWSVQSGGAIDTQYF
TRBJ1-5	17	TRBV5-6	once	TRBD1	TGTGCCAGCAGCTTGCTCAGGAGACAGGGGGTGAATCAGCCCCAGCATTTT	CASSLLRRQGVNQPQHF
TRBJ2-7	15	TRBV5-4	NA	TRBD1	TGTGCCAGCAGCTCCGACAGGGGTTCACCCTACGAGCAGTACTTC	CASSSDRGSPYEQYF
TRBJ1-3	16	TRBV4-2	NA	NA	TGTGCCAGCAGCCAAGATTTCGGGGGCCCTGGAAACACCATATATTTT	CASSQDFGGPGNTIYF
TRBJ2-7	13	TRBV7-2	once	NA	TGTGCCAGCAGCTTCAGGATCTCCTACGAGCAGTACTTC	CASSFRISYEQYF
TRBJ2-7	16	TRBV4-1	NA	NA	TGCGCCAGCAGCCAGCCTTGGCAGAAGAAAAGGTACGAGCAGTACTTC	CASSQPWQKKRYEQYF
TRBJ2-1	16	TRBV25-1	NA	NA	TGTGCCAGCAGCGCCCTTCTAGCGCCGCGGGGCAATGAGCAGTTCTTC	CASSALLAPRGNEQFF
TRBJ2-1	12	TRBV18	NA	NA	TGTGCCAGCTCACCAGCGGGGAGTGAGCAGTTCTTC	CASSPAGSEQFF
TRBJ2-7	14	TRBV6-1	NA	NA	TGTGCCACCCTCCTGGGCCTTCCCCGCAACGAGCAGTACTTC	CATLLGLPRNEQYF
TRBJ2-7	16	TRBV14	NA	NA	TGTGCCAGCAGCCAAGATGCGCGACATGTTCTTGTCGAGCAGTACTTC	CASSQDARHVLVEQYF
TRBJ2-3	15	TRBV4-3	NA	TRBD2	TGCGCCAGCAGCCTGGGGGGGATTAGCACAGATACGCAGTATTTT	CASSLGGISTDTQYF
TRBJ2-7	13	TRBV15	NA	NA	TGTGCCACCAGCAGAGGGGGCTCAGGCGAGCAGTACTTC	CATSRGGSGEQYF
TRBJ1-3	14	TRBV6-5	NA	NA	TGTGCCAGCAGTTATCAGTGGACTGGAAACACCATATATTTT	CASSYQWTGNTIYF
TRBJ2-6	14	TRBV28	NA	NA	TGTGCCAGCAGTCCGAGCTCTGGGGCCAACGTCCTGACTTTC	CASSPSSGANVLTF
TRBJ1-2	16	TRBV5-1	NA	TRBD1	TGCGCCAGCAGCTCCCCGGGACAGGGGTTGGCCTATGGCTACACCTTC	CASSSPGQGLAYGYTF
TRBJ1-2	16	TRBV7-2	NA	TRBD1	TGTGCCAGCAGCCGCGATACAGGGGCCTTAAACTATGGCTACACCTTC	CASSRDTGALNYGYTF
TRBJ2-7	13	TRBV6-5	NA	NA	TGTGCCAGCAGTCAAACGGGGACCTACGAGCAGTACTTC	CASSQTGTYEQYF
TRBJ2-5	16	TRBV5-1	NA	TRBD2	TGCGCCAGCAGCTGGGGCGGGGCGGGAGGGCCGGAGACCCAGTACTTC	CASSWGGAGGPETQYF
TRBJ1-5	15	TRBV15	NA	NA	TGTGCCACCAGCAGAGGGGGAGGGGGCAATCAGCCCCAGCATTTT	CATSRGGGGNQPQHF
TRBJ1-1	16	TRBV7-3	NA	TRBD1	TGTGCCAGCAGCCCCCTCGGGACAGGGAAAAGGACTGAAGCTTTCTTT	CASSPLGTGKRTEAFF
TRBJ2-1	16	TRBV9	NA	NA	TGTGCCAGCAGCCGAGAGGGTTATGGGGCACACAATGAGCAGTTCTTC	CASSREGYGAHNEQFF
TRBJ2-2	15	TRBV9	NA	NA	TGTGCCAGCAGCGTAGGTCTACAGGAAATACGGGAGCTGTTTTTT	CASSVGLQEIRELFF
TRBJ2-3	14	TRBV28	NA	TRBD1	TGTGCCAGCAGTCAACAGGGGTTTTCAGATACGCAGTATTTT	CASSQQGFSDTQYF
TRBJ1-3	14	TRBV7-2	NA	NA	TGTGCCAGCAGCTTCGAGCCGCGGGGAAACACCATATATTTT	CASSFEPRGNTIYF
TRBJ1-1	14	TRBV14	NA	TRBD1	TGTGCCAGCAGCCCATTCGCAGGGGGCACTGAAGCTTTCTTT	CASSPFAGGTEAFF
TRBJ2-2	15	TRBV6-5	NA	NA	TGTGCCAGCAGTTTTGGATCGGGAACCACCGGGGAGCTGTTTTTT	CASSFGSGTTGELFF
TRBJ2-7	17	TRBV27	NA	TRBD1	TGTGCCAGCAGTTTAAATCCTCGGCAGGGGGTTACCTACGAGCAGTACTTC	CASSLNPRQGVTYEQYF
TRBJ2-6	15	TRBV19	NA	NA	TGTGCCAGTAGTATAGTTTCATCTGGGGCCAACGTCCTGACTTTC	CASSIVSSGANVLTF
TRBJ2-2	14	TRBV10-3	NA	NA	TGTGCCATCAAGGGCAGACTTAACACCGGGGAGCTGTTTTTT	CAIKGRLNTGELFF
TRBJ1-5	11	TRBV20-1	few	NA	TGCAGTGCTAATGTTGGGGACCGATCCCATTTT	CSANVGDRSHF
TRBJ2-7	14	TRBV19	NA	TRBD2	TGTGCCAGTAGTGGAGCGGGAGCCACCTACGAGCAGTACTTC	CASSGAGATYEQYF
TRBJ2-5	15	TRBV2	NA	NA	TGTGCCAGCAGTGACTTTCTAACAGAACAAGAGACCCAGTACTTC	CASSDFLTEQETQYF
TRBJ2-2	19	TRBV7-3	NA	NA	TGTGCCAGCAGCTTTAATGGCACAGGCGATCCCCACGTCACCGGGGAGCTGTTTTTT	CASSFNGTGDPHVTGELFF
TRBJ2-7	11	TRBV28	NA	NA	TGTGCCTGCGGTGGGATCGGAGAGCAGTACTTC	CACGGIGEQYF
TRBJ2-1	12	TRBV28	NA	NA	TGTGCCAGCAGTTTAAAGAGTCGGGTGCAGTTCTTC	CASSLKSRVQFF